This T cell receptor beta chain was retrieved from a study of tissue T cells after allogeneic stem cell transplantation. Germline CDR1 reads SGHND; CDR2 reads FRSKSL. The CDR3 runs to 13 residues. V shed 2 bases and J shed 4 bases, with 9 bases lying between them. This clone has only a few counts. Gene names and germline match the mouse. With the read ending 1 residue before the CDR3 end, the germline J gene is used to fill in that end. Only in-frame clones appear in the TCRdb table, and some are missing; sequencing was by immunoSEQ multiplex PCR. The data show more than 45,000 clones, around 67% seen once.

Sequenced material: sorted cells pooled from one or two spleens. This TCR was recovered from a pool of C57BL/6 mice in good health. The chain joins TRBV15 to TRBJ2-7, with D possibly TRBD2 on 6 matching bases. The CDR3 here is CASSLSLGYEQYF. The CDR3 bases that were read are TGTGCCAGCAGTTTATCGCTGGGGTATGAACAGTAC.